This T cell receptor beta chain was obtained from a study of tumor-infiltrating lymphocytes in oesophageal squamous cell carcinoma. V shed 3 bases and J shed 4 bases, with 7 bases lying between them. The CDR3 is 12 residues long. Germline V gene data show CDR1 as SGHDT and CDR2 as YYEEEE. This clonotype was observed at least ten times. TCRdb used MiXCR to reprocess the PCR reads, holding one entry per CDR3 protein. The data contain some 7,100 distinct CDR3 sequences, roughly 14% of them seen just once; the ten biggest clones take up 10% to 15%. Material: blood. The receptor's source is a male donor with esophageal squamous cell carcinoma. V gene TRBV5-6 combines with J gene TRBJ1-2; D ambiguous. The CDR3 loop is CASSSGSYGYTF. As DNA, the CDR3 is TGTGCCAGCAGCTCGGGGTCCTATGGCTACACCTTC.